This T cell receptor (beta chain) was sequenced during a study of graft-versus-host responses after intestinal transplantation. Sequencing used immunoSEQ multiplex PCR; TCRdb keeps in-frame clones, though not all of them. Among about 64,000 clones listed, over 90% were seen once. The CDR3 spans 15 residues. J lost 4 bases, V lost 5 bases, and 5 bases had no gene match. The germline gives CDR1 MNHEY, CDR2 SVGAGI. General study findings and limits: GvH clonotypes were identified within recipient marrow, with a subset emerging first in ileum or blood.

As for this clone: The target antigen is unknown.

Material: unstimulated CD8+ T cells sorted from spleen or lymph node cells, obtained before transplant. This TCR derives from a human donor who was the organ donor for an intestinal transplant. This rearrangement joins TRBV6-5 to TRBJ1-1, with 12 nucleotides matching TRBD1. The CDR3 loop is CASSPGTGGPTEAFF. The CDR3 bases are TGTGCCAGCAGTCCCGGGACAGGGGGCCCCACTGAAGCTTTCTTT.